One and the same sample provided the 20 T cell receptor beta chains below, sequenced in a study of identifying expanded T cells in peripheral blood. The table came from immunoSEQ multiplex PCR; TCRdb's copy has only in-frame clones and leaves some out. This sample has 50,000 to 70,000 clones, with approximately 87% found just once. Material: blood. These receptors were obtained from a person aged 18 to 69 in good health.

The V gene is TRBV5-4, the J gene TRBJ1-2, with 9 nucleotides matching TRBD1. Germline V CDR1 and CDR2: SGHNT, YYREEE (reference sequence). This CDR3 is 13 amino acids long. The ends lost 4 bases at V and 6 bases at J; junction bases unmatched: 4. The CDR3: CASSPRTGDGYTF. Written as DNA, the CDR3 is TGTGCCAGCAGCCCAAGGACAGGGGATGGCTACACCTTC.

The chain is built from TRBV4-2 and TRBJ2-7; no clear D gene. V lost 5 bases and J 1 base, leaving 9 bases between the germline ends. CDR3 length equals 13 residues. From germline, CDR1 is LGHNA and CDR2 YNFKEQ. CDR3 amino acids: CASSLLGSYEQYF. The CDR3 DNA follows: TGTGCCAGCAGCTTGTTAGGTTCCTACGAGCAGTACTTC.

This clone appeared a few times. V and J are TRBV30 and TRBJ1-2; 7 positions agree with TRBD1. The length of the CDR3 is 15 residues. CDR1 is GTSNPN, CDR2 SVGIG, per germline (reference sequence). After removal of 3 bases from V and 7 bases from J, the junction contained 14 bases not matched to a gene. CDR3 DNA sequence: TGTGCCTGGAGCCCGCCGCCGACAGGGATTGGTGGCTACACCTTC. This sequence encodes CAWSPPPTGIGGYTF.

The chain combines TRBV27 with TRBJ2-7; 9 nucleotides align to TRBD1. This CDR3 is 13 amino acids long. Germline assignment: CDR1 MNHEY and CDR2 SMNVEV (reference sequence). CDR3 loop: CASSLGPGQGVFV. CDR3 DNA: TGTGCCAGCAGTTTAGGTCCGGGACAGGGTGTATTTGTC.

The chain joins TRBV30 to TRBJ1-5; TRBD1 might be the D (5 bases). From germline, CDR1 is GTSNPN and CDR2 SVGIG (reference sequence). This CDR3 spans 14 amino acids. Deletions cut 2 bases from V and 10 bases from J, with 18 bases between. DNA of the CDR3: TGTGCCTGGAGTCCCGGGCAGGGTATGGCCCCCCAGCATTTT. This gives the protein CAWSPGQGMAPQHF.

The chain uses TRBV5-4 and TRBJ2-2; the D gene could be TRBD1 or TRBD2 (5 bases each). Per germline, CDR1 SGHNT and CDR2 YYREEE (reference sequence). The CDR3 is made up of 16 amino acids. Trimming shortened V by 1 base and J by 4 bases, and 14 bases separated the two germline ends. As DNA, the CDR3 is TGTGCCAGCAGCTTGCGGGGCGGGTCCTTCACCGGGGAGCTGTTTTTT. This codes for CASSLRGGSFTGELFF.

The chain is built from TRBV28 and TRBJ1-2, with TRBD1 as a possible D gene (5 bases). Trimming stripped 5 bases from V and 4 bases from J, with 11 bases between. This CDR3 is 13 amino acids long. Germline values: CDR1 MDHEN, CDR2 SYDVKM. The CDR3 protein is CASSPRGGYGYTF. The CDR3 coding sequence is TGTGCCAGCAGTCCGAGGGGAGGCTATGGCTACACCTTC.

The chain is built from TRBV7-9 and TRBJ2-2; 7 bases match TRBD1. This CDR3 has 13 residues. Trimming removed 5 bases from V and 4 bases from J; junction bases left unmatched: 1. The germline V gene has CDR1 SEHNR and CDR2 FQNEAQ (reference sequence). CDR3 region: CASSKGATGELFF. The CDR3 region has the DNA TGTGCCAGCAGCAAGGGGGCCACCGGGGAGCTGTTTTTT.

V gene TRBV19 combines with J gene TRBJ1-2; 8 nucleotides line up with TRBD1. Germline-derived CDR1 and CDR2 are LNHDA and SQIVND (reference sequence). The CDR3 has 14 amino acids. The V segment lost 5 bases and the J segment 7 bases; nucleotides outside the gene matches: 9. CDR3 sequence: CASSPLQGVSGYTF. For the CDR3, the DNA is TGTGCCAGTAGTCCCTTACAGGGGGTGAGTGGCTACACCTTC.

The chain carries TRBV7-9 and TRBJ2-1, with 11 positions matching TRBD2. V gave up 5 bases and J gave up 6 bases; unmatched junction bases: 6. Per germline, CDR1 SEHNR and CDR2 FQNEAQ (reference sequence). This CDR3 is 15 amino acids long. CDR3 sequence reads: CASSPSGTSGNEQFF. CDR3 nucleotide sequence: TGTGCCAGCAGCCCCTCCGGGACTAGCGGCAATGAGCAGTTCTTC.

The chain carries TRBV30 and TRBJ1-1; 9 bases map to TRBD1. The CDR3 has 13 amino acids. With V trimmed by 6 bases and J by 5 bases, 7 bases remained unmatched. Germline V gene data show CDR1 as GTSNPN and CDR2 as SVGIG (reference sequence). CDR3 nucleotide sequence: TGTGCCTGTACGACAGGGGGTCGGACTGAAGCTTTCTTT. This translates into CACTTGGRTEAFF.

This chain joins TRBV21-1 and TRBJ1-1; the D call TRBD1 from the table was never checked on the DNA. TRBV21-1 is recorded as a pseudogene. The CDR3 totals 13 residues. The CDR3 is CASSKVQGTEAFF. The CDR3 DNA is TGTGCCAGCAGCAAAGTACAGGGCACTGAAGCTTTCTTT.

The chain has TRBV9 and TRBJ1-2; tentative D call: TRBD1 (6 bases). The ends were cut back, 3 bases at V and 1 base at J, with 16 bases in the middle. Germline V gene data show CDR1 as SGDLS and CDR2 as YYNGEE. This CDR3 is built from 16 residues. CDR3 DNA: TGTGCCAGCAGCGACAATACGGGACACTTTAACTATGGCTACACCTTC. Translation: CASSDNTGHFNYGYTF.

This sequence joins TRBV30 and TRBJ2-2, with TRBD2 matching over 8 bases. V was clipped by 4 bases and J by 6 bases; unmatched bases: 7. The CDR3 is 14 amino acids. CDR1 and CDR2 (germline): GTSNPN, SVGIG (reference sequence). This CDR3 is CAWKGGRRPGELFF. CDR3 bases: TGTGCCTGGAAGGGCGGGAGGCGGCCCGGGGAGCTGTTTTTT.

This clone was detected only a few times. The J gene is TRBJ1-5, the V gene TRBV9, with no clear D. The ends were cut back, 0 bases at V and 4 bases at J, with 5 bases in the middle. The CDR3 covers 13 residues. From germline, CDR1 is SGDLS and CDR2 YYNGEE. CDR3 sequence (DNA): TGTGCCAGCAGCGTAGCCCTTAATCAGCCCCAGCATTTT. Its translation: CASSVALNQPQHF.

The chain combines TRBV30 with TRBJ2-2, with TRBD1 matching 11 bases. Looked up from germline, CDR1 is GTSNPN and CDR2 is SVGIG (reference sequence). The ends lost 2 bases at V and 4 bases at J; junction bases unmatched: 6. This CDR3 contains 16 residues. Here the CDR3 DNA reads TGTGCCTGGAGTTCCACCGGGACAGGGGGCACCGGGGAGCTGTTTTTT. Translating it yields CAWSSTGTGGTGELFF.

The chain uses TRBV28 and TRBJ2-7, with D perhaps matching TRBD1 (5 bases). The CDR3 is 15 residues long. The V end was cut by 10 bases, the J end by 2 bases, with 21 bases between. Germline V gene lookup returns CDR1 MDHEN and CDR2 SYDVKM. CDR3 DNA: TGTGCCAACTCCCCCCGAGACAGATATCCCTACGAGCAGTACTTC. Translation: CANSPRDRYPYEQYF.

The chain employs TRBV7-9 and TRBJ2-1; D call uncertain. This CDR3 region has 15 residues. Trimming shortened V by 1 base and J by 4 bases, and 11 bases separated the two germline ends. CDR1 and CDR2 (germline): SEHNR, FQNEAQ (reference sequence). The CDR3 protein is CASSLGGPAYNEQFF. CDR3 DNA sequence: TGTGCCAGCAGCTTAGGAGGCCCAGCTTACAATGAGCAGTTCTTC.

This clone was seen a few times. The chain is built from TRBV7-8 and TRBJ1-5; TRBD1 might be the D (5 bases). Trimming shortened V by 4 bases and J by 10 bases, and 20 bases separated the two germline ends. Looked up from germline, CDR1 is SGHVS and CDR2 is FQNEAQ. The CDR3 spans 15 residues. As DNA, the CDR3 is TGTGCCAGCAGCTCAACCGGGACGGGAGCAGGTCCCCAGCATTTT. This translates into CASSSTGTGAGPQHF.

The V gene is TRBV7-6, the J gene TRBJ2-1, with D perhaps matching TRBD2 (6 bases). The CDR3 has 16 amino acids. V gave up 5 bases and J gave up 4 bases, with 18 bases separating them. The germline V gene has CDR1 SGHVS and CDR2 FNYEAQ. The CDR3: CASSPLGGAPYNEQFF. The DNA of the CDR3 is TGTGCCAGCAGCCCTTTGGGCGGGGCCCCTTACAATGAGCAGTTCTTC.